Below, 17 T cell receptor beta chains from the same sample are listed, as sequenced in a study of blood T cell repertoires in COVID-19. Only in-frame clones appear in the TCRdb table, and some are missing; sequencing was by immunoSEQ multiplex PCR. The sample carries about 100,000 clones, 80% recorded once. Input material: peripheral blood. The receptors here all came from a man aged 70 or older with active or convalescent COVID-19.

In DNA, the CDR3 is TGCAGCGTTGAGGGGCGGGACCACACAGATACGCAGTATTTT. Translation: CSVEGRDHTDTQYF. This chain uses TRBV29-1 with TRBJ2-3, with a weak D call TRBD2 (6 bases). CDR3 length equals 14 residues. Trimming removed 3 bases at V and 2 bases at J, with 12 bases between. In germline, CDR1 is SQVTM, CDR2 ANQGSEA.

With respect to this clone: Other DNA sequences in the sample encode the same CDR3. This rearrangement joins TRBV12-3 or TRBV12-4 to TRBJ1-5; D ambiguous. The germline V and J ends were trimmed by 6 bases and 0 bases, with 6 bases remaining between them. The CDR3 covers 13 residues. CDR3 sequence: CASSSYSNQPQHF. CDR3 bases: TGTGCCAGCAGCTCTTATAGCAATCAGCCCCAGCATTTT.

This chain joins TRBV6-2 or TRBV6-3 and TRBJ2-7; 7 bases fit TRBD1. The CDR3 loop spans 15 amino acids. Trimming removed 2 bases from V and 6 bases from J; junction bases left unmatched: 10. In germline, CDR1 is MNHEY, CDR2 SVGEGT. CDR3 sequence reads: CASSYDLHRGSEQYF. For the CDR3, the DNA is TGTGCCAGCAGTTACGACCTTCACAGGGGAAGCGAGCAGTACTTC.

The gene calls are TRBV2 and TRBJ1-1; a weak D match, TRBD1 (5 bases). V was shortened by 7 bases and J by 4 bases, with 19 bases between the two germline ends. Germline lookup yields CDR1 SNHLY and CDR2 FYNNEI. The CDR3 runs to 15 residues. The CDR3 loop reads CASTGVSHRGTEAFF. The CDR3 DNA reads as TGTGCCAGCACGGGGGTCTCCCACCGCGGCACTGAAGCTTTCTTT.

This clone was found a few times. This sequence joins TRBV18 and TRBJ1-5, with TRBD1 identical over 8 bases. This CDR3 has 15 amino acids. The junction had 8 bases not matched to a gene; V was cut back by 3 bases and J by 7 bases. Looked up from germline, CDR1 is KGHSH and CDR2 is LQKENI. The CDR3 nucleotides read TGTGCCAGCTCACCTACTACAGGGGGTGAGCAGCCCCAGCATTTT. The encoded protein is CASSPTTGGEQPQHF.

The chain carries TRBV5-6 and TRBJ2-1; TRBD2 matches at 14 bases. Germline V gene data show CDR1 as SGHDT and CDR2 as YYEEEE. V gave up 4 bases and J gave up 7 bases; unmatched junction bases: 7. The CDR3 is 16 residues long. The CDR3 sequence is CASSLRTSGRNNEQFF. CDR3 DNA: TGTGCCAGCAGCCTGAGGACTAGCGGGAGGAATAATGAGCAGTTCTTC.

The CDR3 sequence is CASSSMETSTYEQYF. The DNA of the CDR3 is TGTGCCAGCAGCTCTATGGAGACTTCCACCTACGAGCAGTACTTC. The J gene is TRBJ2-7, the V gene TRBV4-2; D not certain. V lost 5 bases to trimming and J lost 2 bases, with 16 bases between them. Germline CDR1 LGHNA, CDR2 YNFKEQ. This CDR3 region has 15 residues.

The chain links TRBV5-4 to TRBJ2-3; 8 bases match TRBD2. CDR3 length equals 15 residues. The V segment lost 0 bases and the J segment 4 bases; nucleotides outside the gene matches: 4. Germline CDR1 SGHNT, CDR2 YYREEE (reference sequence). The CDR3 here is CASSLDGGVADTQYF. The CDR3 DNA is TGTGCCAGCAGCTTGGACGGGGGGGTGGCAGATACGCAGTATTTT. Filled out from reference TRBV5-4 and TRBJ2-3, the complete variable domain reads ETGVTQSPTHLIKTRGQQVTLRCSSQSGHNTVSWYQQALGQGPQFIFQYYREEENGRGNFPPRFSGLQFPNYSSELNVNALELDDSALYLCASSLDGGVADTQYFGPGTRLTVL.

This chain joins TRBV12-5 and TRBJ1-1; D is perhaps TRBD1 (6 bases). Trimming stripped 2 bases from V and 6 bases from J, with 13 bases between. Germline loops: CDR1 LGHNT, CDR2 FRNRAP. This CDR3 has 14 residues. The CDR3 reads CASGLRGAEAEAFF. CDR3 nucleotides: TGTGCTAGTGGTTTGCGGGGGGCTGAGGCTGAAGCTTTCTTT.

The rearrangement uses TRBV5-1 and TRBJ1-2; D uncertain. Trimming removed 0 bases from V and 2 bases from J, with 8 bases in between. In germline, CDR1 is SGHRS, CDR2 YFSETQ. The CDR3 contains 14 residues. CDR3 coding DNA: TGCGCCAGCAGCTTGGAACAGCCCAACTATGGCTACACCTTC. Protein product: CASSLEQPNYGYTF. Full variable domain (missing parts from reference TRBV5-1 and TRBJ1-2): KAGVTQTPRYLIKTRGQQVTLSCSPISGHRSVSWYQQTPGQGLQFLFEYFSETQRNKGNFPGRFSGRQFSNSRSEMNVSTLELGDSALYLCASSLEQPNYGYTFGSGTRLTVV.

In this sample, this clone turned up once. Here the CDR3 reads CASSPQAGQNYGYTF. CDR3 nucleotides: TGTGCCAGCTCACCACAGGCGGGACAGAACTATGGCTACACCTTC. The gene calls are TRBV18 and TRBJ1-2; 7 positions agree with TRBD1. The V and J ends lost 1 base and 2 bases, in that order; junction bases with no gene match: 4. The CDR3 sequence is 15 residues long. Germline values: CDR1 KGHSH, CDR2 LQKENI.

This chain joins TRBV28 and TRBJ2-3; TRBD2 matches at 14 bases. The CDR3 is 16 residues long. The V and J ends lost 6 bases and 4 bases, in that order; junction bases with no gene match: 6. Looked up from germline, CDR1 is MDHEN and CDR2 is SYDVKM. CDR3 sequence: CASRTSGGGQADTQYF. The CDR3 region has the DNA TGTGCCAGCAGGACTAGCGGGGGGGGGCAGGCAGATACGCAGTATTTT.

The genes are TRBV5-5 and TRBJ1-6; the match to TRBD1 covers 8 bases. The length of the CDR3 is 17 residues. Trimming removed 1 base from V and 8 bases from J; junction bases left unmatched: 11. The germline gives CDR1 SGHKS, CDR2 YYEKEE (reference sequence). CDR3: CASSLTAGGIIHSPLHF. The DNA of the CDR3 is TGTGCCAGCAGCTTGACGGCAGGGGGCATTATCCATTCACCCCTCCACTTT.

The CDR3 bases are TGTGCCACCAGTGGACAGGGATCGTACAATGAGCAGTTCTTC. Its protein product is CATSGQGSYNEQFF. The chain carries TRBV24-1 and TRBJ2-1; 7 nucleotides match TRBD1. CDR3 length: 14 residues. Germline CDR1 reads KGHDR; CDR2 reads SFDVKD. With V trimmed by 5 bases and J by 4 bases, 4 bases remained unmatched.

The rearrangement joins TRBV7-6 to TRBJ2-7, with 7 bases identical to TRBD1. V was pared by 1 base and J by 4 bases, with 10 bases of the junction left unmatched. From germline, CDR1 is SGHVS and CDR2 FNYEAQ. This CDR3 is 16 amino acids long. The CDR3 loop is CASSLVTTGSSYEQYF. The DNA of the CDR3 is TGTGCCAGCAGCTTAGTCACGACAGGGTCTTCGTACGAGCAGTACTTC.

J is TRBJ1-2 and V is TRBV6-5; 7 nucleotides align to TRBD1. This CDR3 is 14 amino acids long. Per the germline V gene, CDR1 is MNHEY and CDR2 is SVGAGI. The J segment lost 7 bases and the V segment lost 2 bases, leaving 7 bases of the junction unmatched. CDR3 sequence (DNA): TGTGCCAGCAGTTACAGGCAGGGGGGATTTGGCTACACCTTC. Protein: CASSYRQGGFGYTF.

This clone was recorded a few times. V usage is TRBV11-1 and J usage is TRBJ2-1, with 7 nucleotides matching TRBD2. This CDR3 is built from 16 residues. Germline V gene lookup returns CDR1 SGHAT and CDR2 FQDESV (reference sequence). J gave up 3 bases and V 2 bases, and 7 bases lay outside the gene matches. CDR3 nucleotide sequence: TGTGCCAGCAGCTTATTTGTGACTAGCAACTACAATGAGCAGTTCTTC. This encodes CASSLFVTSNYNEQFF.